This T cell receptor (beta chain) was observed in a study of vaccination and CD4 T cells after COVID-19. The treatment here: approximately 10-day PBMC culture with coronavirus spike peptide pools or control peptides (ViraFEST assay). Cultured CD4+ T-cell DNA underwent Oncomine TCR Beta short-read sequencing. TCRdb redid the calling of the PCR reads with MiXCR, one entry per CDR3 protein. Of about 18,000 distinct CDR3 sequences in the sample, around half were seen once. Germline V gene data show CDR1 as MNHEY and CDR2 as SVGEGT. V lost 2 bases, J lost 6 bases, and 11 bases lay in between. CDR3 size: 14 residues. With respect to this clonotype: Its antigen is not identified.

This rearrangement joins TRBV6-2 or TRBV6-3 to TRBJ1-5, with D hard to call. Sequencing was performed on CD4+ T cells from blood, cultured in vitro. This clonotype was obtained from a human donor who had recovered from COVID-19. The CDR3 DNA reads TGTGCCAGCAGTTACGAGGCGGGCCGTCAGCCCCAGCATTTT. Its translation is CASSYEAGRQPQHF.